This is a list of T cell receptor beta chains from one sample in a study of shared clonotypes between healthy human individuals. Measured with immunoSEQ multiplex PCR; TCRdb has only the in-frame clones, and not every one. The sample shows around 1.5 million clones, around 98% of them seen only once. Sequenced material: naive CD4+ T cells sorted from blood. All receptors derive from a man under 40 in good health. The CDR3 runs from the conserved cysteine through the conserved F or W. Fields, in order: D gene, J gene, V gene, CDR3 protein, CDR3 DNA. D genes are given only for firm matches.

D: TRBD1
J: TRBJ1-1
V: TRBV14
CDR3: CASSQDKFWSATGGTMNTEAFF
DNA: TGTGCCAGCAGCCAAGATAAATTTTGGAGTGCGACAGGGGGAACCATGAACACTGAAGCTTTCTTT

D: NA
J: TRBJ2-1
V: TRBV21-1
CDR3: CASSNCRLAGNEQFF
DNA: TGTGCCAGCAGCAATTGTCGTCTAGCGGGGAATGAGCAGTTCTTC

D: NA
J: TRBJ2-7
V: TRBV7-9
CDR3: CASVKGQGEITHDYEQYF
DNA: TGTGCCAGCGTAAAGGGGCAGGGAGAGATCACCCACGACTACGAGCAGTACTTC

D: TRBD1
J: TRBJ1-1
V: TRBV4-3
CDR3: CASSQDLRGENTEAFF
DNA: TGCGCCAGCAGCCAAGATCTCAGGGGGGAGAACACTGAAGCTTTCTTT

D: TRBD1
J: TRBJ1-2
V: TRBV30
CDR3: CAWIPITGGGDGYTF
DNA: TGTGCCTGGATTCCAATAACAGGGGGCGGTGATGGCTACACCTTC

D: TRBD1
J: TRBJ2-7
V: TRBV5-6
CDR3: CASSFGPGQGAYEQYF
DNA: TGTGCCAGCAGTTTCGGTCCGGGACAGGGGGCCTACGAGCAGTACTTC

D: NA
J: TRBJ2-1
V: TRBV13
CDR3: CASSQRGGVRDEQFF
DNA: TGTGCCAGCAGCCAGCGTGGGGGAGTACGGGATGAGCAGTTCTTC

D: TRBD1
J: TRBJ2-7
V: TRBV29-1
CDR3: CSVSRGQSYEQYF
DNA: TGCAGCGTTTCCAGGGGGCAATCCTACGAGCAGTACTTC

D: NA
J: TRBJ1-1
V: TRBV14
CDR3: CASSQEGEAFF
DNA: TGTGCCAGCAGCCAAGAGGGTGAAGCTTTCTTT

D: NA
J: TRBJ2-2
V: TRBV27
CDR3: CASSFRLGGELFF
DNA: TGTGCCAGCAGTTTCCGACTAGGCGGGGAGCTGTTTTTT

D: TRBD1
J: TRBJ1-1
V: TRBV7-2
CDR3: CASSLRGRTEAFF
DNA: TGTGCCAGCAGCTTAAGGGGGCGGACTGAAGCTTTCTTT

D: NA
J: TRBJ2-1
V: TRBV5-6
CDR3: CASSLLMAVTGPNNEQFF
DNA: TGTGCCAGCAGCTTATTAATGGCCGTGACAGGACCGAACAATGAGCAGTTCTTC